The TCR beta chain described here comes from a study of Ad26.COV2.S vaccination and SARS-CoV-2 variants. Assay: immunoSEQ multiplex PCR; the TCRdb copy retains only in-frame clones and omits some. This table has around 450,000 clones, 75% to 90% appearing once. The CDR3 extends over 13 amino acids. V was clipped by 3 bases and J by 11 bases, with 15 bases between them. Noted treatment: around 19 received Ad26.COV2.S at low or high dose, single or two shots; several received placebo; per-sample allocation not given. Sample collection was performed on day 63 after the first vaccine or placebo injection.

The receptor comes from a person between 18 and 65 years old who received the Ad26.COV2.S COVID-19 vaccine or a placebo. V gene TRBV12-3 or TRBV12-4 combines with J gene TRBJ2-3; no clear D gene. The specimen comprised peripheral blood, sampled in a trial of Ad26.COV2.S vaccine versus placebo. The DNA for the CDR3 is TGTGCCAGCAGTTTCCCGGCTGGGGTAGGGCAGTATTTT. As protein: CASSFPAGVGQYF.